This TCR beta chain is from a study of T-cell reconstitution after alpha-beta-depleted transplantation in children. Unique molecular identifiers were incorporated into the prepared TCRbeta library. TCRdb re-derived calls from the PCR reads in MiXCR, one entry per CDR3 protein. The sample records nearly 550,000 distinct CDR3 sequences, roughly 18% being singletons. Germline CDR1 SEHNR, CDR2 FQNEAQ (reference sequence). The CDR3 length is 11 residues. Comment on this clonotype: Sequence at one end of the junction differs from germline and may be a read error.

The chain carries TRBV7-9 and TRBJ2-1, with 9 bases aligning to TRBD1. The clonotype was recovered from a human donor who donated a stem cell graft to a child with acute lymphoblastic leukemia. The starting material was PBMCs from the stem cell graft donor, obtained from the stem cell graft. The DNA of the CDR3 is TGTGCCAGCAGCAACAACAGGGGGCAGGACTTC. This translates into CASSNNRGQDF.